A single T cell receptor beta chain is shown here with its context. Its antigen is not known. The source of the sample is a study of T-cell memory formation after mild COVID-19. Study-level findings and limits: Mainly in CM and EM were contracting CD4+ clones; CD8+ were in EMRA. There were some responding clones in pre-infection memory, which suggested that cross-reactive memory had joined. Nothing confirmed that second-wave clones peaking on day 37 were specific for SARS-CoV-2.

The CDR3 totals 12 residues. Between the trimmed V and J ends, which lost 5 bases and 7 bases, there was a span of 8 bases. Constant-segment primers were used for 5'RACE, and the resulting TCR alpha and TCR beta cDNA libraries carried sample barcodes and UMIs. TCRdb ran MiXCR on the 5' RACE reads and lists one entry per CDR3 protein. The sample has around 340,000 distinct CDR3 sequences, over 20% seen once. The sequence was obtained from an adult woman who had mild COVID-19 (a few samples of this study predate the infection). Cell type and time point are not known. Sequenced: PBMCs or a T cell subset sorted from them (not recorded which). The chain combines TRBV12-3 or TRBV12-4 with TRBJ2-2; D unresolved. CDR3 in amino acids: CASSPPRGELFF. The CDR3 bases are TGTGCCAGCAGTCCCCCACGCGGGGAGCTGTTTTTT.